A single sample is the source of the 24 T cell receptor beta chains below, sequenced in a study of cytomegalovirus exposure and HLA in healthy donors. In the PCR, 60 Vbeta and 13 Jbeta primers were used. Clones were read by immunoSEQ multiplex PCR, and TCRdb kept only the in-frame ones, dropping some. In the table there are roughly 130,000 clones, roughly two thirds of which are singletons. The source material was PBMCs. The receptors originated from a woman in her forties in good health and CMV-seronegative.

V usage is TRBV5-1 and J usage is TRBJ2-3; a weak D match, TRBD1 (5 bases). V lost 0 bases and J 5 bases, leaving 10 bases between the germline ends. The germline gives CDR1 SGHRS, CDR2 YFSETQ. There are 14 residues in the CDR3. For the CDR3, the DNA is TGCGCCAGCAGCTTGGGGGGCCCCTTAGATACGCAGTATTTT. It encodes CASSLGGPLDTQYF.

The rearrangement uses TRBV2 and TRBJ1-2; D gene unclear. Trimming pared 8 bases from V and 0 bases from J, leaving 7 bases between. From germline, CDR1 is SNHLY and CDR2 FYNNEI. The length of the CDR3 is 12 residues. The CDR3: CASGVSNYGYTF. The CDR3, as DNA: TGTGCCAGCGGAGTTTCTAACTATGGCTACACCTTC. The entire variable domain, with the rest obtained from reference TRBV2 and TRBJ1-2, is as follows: EPEVTQTPSHQVTQMGQEVILRCVPISNHLYFYWYRQILGQKVEFLVSFYNNEISEKSEIFDDQFSVERPDGSNFTLKIRSTKLEDSAMYFCASGVSNYGYTFGSGTRLTVV.

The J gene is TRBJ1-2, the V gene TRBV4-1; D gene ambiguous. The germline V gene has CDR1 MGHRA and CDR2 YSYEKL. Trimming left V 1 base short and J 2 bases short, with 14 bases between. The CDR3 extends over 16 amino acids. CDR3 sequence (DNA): TGCGCCAGCAGCCAAGCCTCCCCCGGGGAGAACTATGGCTACACCTTC. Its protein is CASSQASPGENYGYTF.

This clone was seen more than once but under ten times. The CDR3 nucleotides are TGTGCCAGCAGCAGAGGGGGCGCTCCCACTGAAGCTTTCTTT. Its protein is CASSRGGAPTEAFF. This chain uses TRBV5-6 with TRBJ1-1; TRBD1 matches 7 bases. Trimming at V came to 4 bases and at J to 4 bases, leaving 7 bases not matched to a gene. The length of the CDR3 is 14 residues. Per the germline V gene, CDR1 is SGHDT and CDR2 is YYEEEE.

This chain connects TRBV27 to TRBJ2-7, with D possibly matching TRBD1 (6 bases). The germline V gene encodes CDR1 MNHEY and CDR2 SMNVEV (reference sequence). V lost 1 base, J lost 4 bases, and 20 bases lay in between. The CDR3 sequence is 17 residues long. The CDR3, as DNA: TGTGCCAGCAGTTTATTCGGACAGACCGGGAAACCGTACGAGCAGTACTTC. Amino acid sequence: CASSLFGQTGKPYEQYF.

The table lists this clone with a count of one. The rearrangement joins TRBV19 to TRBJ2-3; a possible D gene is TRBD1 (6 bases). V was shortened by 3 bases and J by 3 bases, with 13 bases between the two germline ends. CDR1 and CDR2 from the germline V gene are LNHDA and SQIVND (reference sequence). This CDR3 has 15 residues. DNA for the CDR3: TGTGCCAGTAGTATGGTTACAGGGTTAACAGATACGCAGTATTTT. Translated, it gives CASSMVTGLTDTQYF.

CDR3: CASSLSRNQPQHF. The CDR3, as DNA: TGCGCCAGCAGCTTATCTCGCAATCAGCCCCAGCATTTT. This chain links TRBV5-1 with TRBJ1-5, with D uncertain. V was trimmed by 2 bases and J by 2 bases, leaving 5 bases between them. The CDR3 spans 13 residues. Germline-derived CDR1 and CDR2 are SGHRS and YFSETQ.

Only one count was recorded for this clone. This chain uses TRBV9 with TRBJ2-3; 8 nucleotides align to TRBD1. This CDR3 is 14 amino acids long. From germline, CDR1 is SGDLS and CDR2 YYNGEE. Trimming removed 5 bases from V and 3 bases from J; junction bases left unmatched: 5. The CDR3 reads CASSQGAQTDTQYF. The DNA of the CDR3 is TGTGCCAGCAGTCAGGGGGCGCAGACAGATACGCAGTATTTT.

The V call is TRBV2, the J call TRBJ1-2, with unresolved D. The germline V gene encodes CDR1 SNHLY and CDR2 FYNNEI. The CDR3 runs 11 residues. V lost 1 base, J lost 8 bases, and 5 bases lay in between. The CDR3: CASSEGGGYTF. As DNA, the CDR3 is TGTGCCAGCAGTGAAGGAGGGGGCTACACCTTC.

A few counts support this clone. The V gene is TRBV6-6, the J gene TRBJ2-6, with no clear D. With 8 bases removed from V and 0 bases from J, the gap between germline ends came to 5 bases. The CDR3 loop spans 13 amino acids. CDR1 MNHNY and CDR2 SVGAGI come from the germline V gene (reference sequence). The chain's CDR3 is CASYTSGANVLTF. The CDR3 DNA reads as TGTGCCAGCTACACCTCTGGGGCCAACGTCCTGACTTTC.

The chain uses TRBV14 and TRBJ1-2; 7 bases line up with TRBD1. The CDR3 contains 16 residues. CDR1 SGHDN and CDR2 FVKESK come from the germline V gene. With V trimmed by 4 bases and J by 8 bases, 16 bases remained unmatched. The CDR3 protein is CASSLKTGTPNWGYTF. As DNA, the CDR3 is TGTGCCAGCAGCCTAAAGACAGGGACCCCTAACTGGGGCTACACCTTC.

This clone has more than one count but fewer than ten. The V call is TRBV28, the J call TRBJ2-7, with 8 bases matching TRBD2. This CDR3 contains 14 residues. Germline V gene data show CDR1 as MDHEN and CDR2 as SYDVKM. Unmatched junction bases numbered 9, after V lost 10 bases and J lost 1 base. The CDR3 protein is CATSSGWLSYEQYV. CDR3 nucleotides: TGTGCCACCTCTAGCGGGTGGCTTTCCTACGAGCAGTACGTC.

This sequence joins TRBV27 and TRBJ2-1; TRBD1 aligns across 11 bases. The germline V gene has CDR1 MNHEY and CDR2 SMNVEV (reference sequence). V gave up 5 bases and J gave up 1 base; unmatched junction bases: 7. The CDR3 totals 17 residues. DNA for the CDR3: TGTGCCAGCAGTCAAGGGACAGGGGGTGGTTCCTACAATGAGCAGTTCTTC. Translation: CASSQGTGGGSYNEQFF.

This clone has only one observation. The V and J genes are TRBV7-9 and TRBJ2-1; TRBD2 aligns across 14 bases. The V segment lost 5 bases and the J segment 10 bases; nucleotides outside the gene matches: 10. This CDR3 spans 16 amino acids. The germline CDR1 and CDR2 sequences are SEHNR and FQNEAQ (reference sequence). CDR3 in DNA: TGTGCCAGCAGCAGAATGGGACTAGCGGGGGCTTACGAGCAGTTCTTC. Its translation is CASSRMGLAGAYEQFF.

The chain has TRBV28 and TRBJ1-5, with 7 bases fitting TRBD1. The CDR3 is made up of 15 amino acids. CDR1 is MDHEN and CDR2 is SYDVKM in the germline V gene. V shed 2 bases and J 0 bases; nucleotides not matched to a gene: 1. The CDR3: CASSLRQGSNQPQHF. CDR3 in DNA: TGTGCCAGCAGTTTAAGACAGGGTAGCAATCAGCCCCAGCATTTT.

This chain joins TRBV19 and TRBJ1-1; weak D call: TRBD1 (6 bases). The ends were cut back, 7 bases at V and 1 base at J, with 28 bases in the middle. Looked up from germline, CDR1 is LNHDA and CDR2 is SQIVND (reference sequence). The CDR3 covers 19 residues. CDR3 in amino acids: CASTPLQAEYRVRNTEAFF. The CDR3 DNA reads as TGTGCCAGTACACCCCTACAGGCCGAGTACAGGGTGAGGAACACTGAAGCTTTCTTT.

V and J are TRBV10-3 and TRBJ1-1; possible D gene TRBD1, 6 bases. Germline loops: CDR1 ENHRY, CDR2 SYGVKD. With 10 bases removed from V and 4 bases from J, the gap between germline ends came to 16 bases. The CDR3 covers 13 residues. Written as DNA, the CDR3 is TGTGCCACCGTGGACAGCGGACTCACTGAAGCTTTCTTT. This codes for CATVDSGLTEAFF.

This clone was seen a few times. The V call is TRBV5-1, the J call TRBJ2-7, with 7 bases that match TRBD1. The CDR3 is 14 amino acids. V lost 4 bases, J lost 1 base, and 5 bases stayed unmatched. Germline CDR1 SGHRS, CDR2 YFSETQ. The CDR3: CASSPGQQSYEQYF. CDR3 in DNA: TGCGCCAGCAGCCCGGGACAGCAGTCCTACGAGCAGTACTTC. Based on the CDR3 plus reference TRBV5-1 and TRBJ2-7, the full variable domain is KAGVTQTPRYLIKTRGQQVTLSCSPISGHRSVSWYQQTPGQGLQFLFEYFSETQRNKGNFPGRFSGRQFSNSRSEMNVSTLELGDSALYLCASSPGQQSYEQYFGPGTRLTVT.

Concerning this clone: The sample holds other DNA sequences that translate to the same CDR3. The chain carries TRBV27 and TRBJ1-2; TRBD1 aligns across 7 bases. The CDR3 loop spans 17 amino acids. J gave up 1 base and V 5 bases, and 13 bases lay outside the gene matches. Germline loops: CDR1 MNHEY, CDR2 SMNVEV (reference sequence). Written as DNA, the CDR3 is TGTGCCAGCAGTCCCCGGGACAGCATATCCAATAACTATGGCTACACCTTC. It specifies CASSPRDSISNNYGYTF.

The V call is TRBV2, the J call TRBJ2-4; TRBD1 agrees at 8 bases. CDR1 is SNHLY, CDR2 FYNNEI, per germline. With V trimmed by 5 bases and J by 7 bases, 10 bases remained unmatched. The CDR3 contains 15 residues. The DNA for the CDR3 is TGTGCCAGCAGTTCTACGGACAGGGTTGGGAACATTCAGTACTTC. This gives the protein CASSSTDRVGNIQYF.

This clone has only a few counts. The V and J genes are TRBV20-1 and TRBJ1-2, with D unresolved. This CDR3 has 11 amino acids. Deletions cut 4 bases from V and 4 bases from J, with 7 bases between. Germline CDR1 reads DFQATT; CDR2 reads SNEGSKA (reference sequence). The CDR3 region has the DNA TGCAGTGCTATCTACTCCTATGGCTACACCTTC. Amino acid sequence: CSAIYSYGYTF.

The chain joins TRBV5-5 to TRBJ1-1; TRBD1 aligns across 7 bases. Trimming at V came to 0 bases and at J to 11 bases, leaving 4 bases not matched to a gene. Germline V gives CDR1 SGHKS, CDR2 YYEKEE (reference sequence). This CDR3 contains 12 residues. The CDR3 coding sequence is TGTGCCAGCAGCTTGGGAACAGGGGTGGCTTTCTTT. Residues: CASSLGTGVAFF.

The CDR3 nucleotides read TGTGCCAGCAGCAAAGATAGCGGGGGGGCATACAATGAGCAGTTCTTC. Translating it yields CASSKDSGGAYNEQFF. The chain recombines TRBV9 with TRBJ2-1, with 11 bases matching TRBD2. This CDR3 has 16 residues. The germline CDR1 and CDR2 sequences are SGDLS and YYNGEE. V lost 4 bases and J lost 4; bases outside the gene matches: 7.

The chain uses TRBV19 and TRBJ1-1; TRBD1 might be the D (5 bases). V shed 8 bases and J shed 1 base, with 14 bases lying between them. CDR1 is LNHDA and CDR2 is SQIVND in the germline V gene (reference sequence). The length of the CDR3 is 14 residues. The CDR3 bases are TGTGCCAGTGAGGAGGGGCTAAAGAACACTGAAGCTTTCTTT. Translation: CASEEGLKNTEAFF.